This T cell receptor (beta chain) was captured in a study of tissue T cells after allogeneic stem cell transplantation. Notes on this clone: What it recognizes is unknown.

TCRbeta CDR3 was sequenced at survey depth with template counts. TCRdb's table, derived via immunoSEQ multiplex PCR, lists solely in-frame clones and lacks some. The sample lists more than 7,500 clones; more than 50% were seen once. Germline values: CDR1 MNHEY, CDR2 SVGAGI. The CDR3 length is 13 residues. V lost 0 bases to trimming and J lost 7 bases, with 9 bases between them. Study observations and caveats: Sampling depth was limited, and the cohort was small and clinically varied.

The TCR sequence derives from a female donor older than 55 with lung cancer. Source: tissue from the jejunum, taken at autopsy. The chain joins TRBV6-5 to TRBJ1-2; no definite D call. The CDR3 loop reads CASSYSRQVGYTF. CDR3 coding DNA: TGTGCCAGCAGTTACTCGAGGCAGGTTGGCTACACCTTC.